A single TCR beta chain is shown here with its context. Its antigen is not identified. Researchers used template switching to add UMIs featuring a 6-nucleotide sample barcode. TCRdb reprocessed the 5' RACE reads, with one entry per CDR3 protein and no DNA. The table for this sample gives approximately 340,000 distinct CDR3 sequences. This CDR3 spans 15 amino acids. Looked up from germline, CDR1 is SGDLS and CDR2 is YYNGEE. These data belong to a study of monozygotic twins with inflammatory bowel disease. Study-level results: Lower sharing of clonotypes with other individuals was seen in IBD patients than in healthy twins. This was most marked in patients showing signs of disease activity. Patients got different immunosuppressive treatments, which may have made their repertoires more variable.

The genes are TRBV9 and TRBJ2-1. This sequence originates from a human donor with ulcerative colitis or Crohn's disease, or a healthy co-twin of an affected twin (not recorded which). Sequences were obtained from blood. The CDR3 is CASSGRSSSYNEQFF.